The 27 T cell receptor beta chains below all came from one sample that was sequenced in a study of vaccination and CD4 T cells after COVID-19. At the Johns Hopkins FTIC core, DNA taken from cultured CD4+ T cells was sequenced by way of the Oncomine TCR Beta short-read assay. TCRdb itself ran the PCR reads through MiXCR, one entry per CDR3 protein. The sample shows under 15,000 distinct CDR3 sequences, 40% to 55% of them seen only once. As for treatment: roughly 11-day PBMC culture with coronavirus spike peptide pools or control peptides (ViraFEST assay). These TCRs' antigens remain unknown. Sequenced sample: CD4+ T cells from blood, cultured in vitro. All receptors come from a human donor who had recovered from COVID-19.

The rearrangement joins TRBV4-1 to TRBJ2-7, with D possibly TRBD2 on 5 matching bases. V was cut by 4 bases and J by 3 bases, with 16 bases left in between. Germline CDR1 reads MGHRA; CDR2 reads YSYEKL. The CDR3 runs 15 residues. CDR3 coding DNA: TGCGCCAGCAGCCGTGCGGGTGTTGGCCGCTACGAGCAGTACTTC. Amino acid sequence: CASSRAGVGRYEQYF.

This clonotype was found a few times. V and J are TRBV7-2 and TRBJ1-1; D gene ambiguous. Deletions cut 5 bases from V and 1 base from J, with 11 bases between. Germline CDR1 is SGHTA and CDR2 is FQGNSA. The CDR3 totals 14 residues. The CDR3 region is CASSPWAGNTEAFF. Written as DNA, the CDR3 is TGTGCCAGCAGCCCTTGGGCAGGGAACACTGAAGCTTTCTTT.

This sequence joins TRBV11-2 and TRBJ2-3, with 12 bases identical to TRBD2. Germline CDR1 is SGHAT and CDR2 is FQNNGV. J lost 0 bases, V lost 0 bases, and 13 bases had no gene match. The CDR3 has 21 residues. CDR3 protein: CASSLDPGLAGLEGSTDTQYF. In nucleotides, the CDR3 is TGTGCCAGCAGCTTAGATCCCGGACTAGCGGGGCTCGAAGGGAGCACAGATACGCAGTATTTT. The full variable domain, rest sourced from reference TRBV11-2 and TRBJ2-3, is EAGVAQSPRYKIIEKRQSVAFWCNPISGHATLYWYQQILGQGPKLLIQFQNNGVVDDSQLPKDRFSAERLKGVDSTLKIQPAKLEDSAVYLCASSLDPGLAGLEGSTDTQYFGPGTRLTVL.

This clonotype counts as medium-sized (0.01 to 0.1%). The chain carries TRBV20-1 and TRBJ1-4; no clear D. V gave up 1 base and J gave up 5 bases, with 14 bases separating them. The CDR3 totals 15 residues. Per germline, CDR1 DFQATT and CDR2 SNEGSKA (reference sequence). The DNA of the CDR3 is TGCAGTGCTAGAGTACCCCGTACTCAAAATGAAAAACTGTTTTTT. Amino acids: CSARVPRTQNEKLFF.

The chain uses TRBV7-2 and TRBJ2-3; no reliable D call. This CDR3 is built from 17 residues. Per germline, CDR1 SGHTA and CDR2 FQGNSA. Trimming stripped 1 base from V and 1 base from J, with 15 bases between. In DNA, the CDR3 is TGTGCCAGCAGCTTAGAGGAGATTAGTTGGGGCACAGATACGCAGTATTTT. Its protein is CASSLEEISWGTDTQYF. The variable domain in full, completed from reference TRBV7-2 and TRBJ2-3, reads GAGVSQSPSNKVTEKGKDVELRCDPISGHTALYWYRQSLGQGLEFLIYFQGNSAPDKSGLPSDRFSAERTGGSVSTLTIQRTQQEDSAVYLCASSLEEISWGTDTQYFGPGTRLTVL.

Only a few counts were recorded for this clonotype. The rearrangement links TRBV7-2 to TRBJ1-2, with 12 bases that match TRBD1. The CDR3 totals 15 residues. Per germline, CDR1 SGHTA and CDR2 FQGNSA. The ends lost 5 bases at V and 8 bases at J; junction bases unmatched: 9. The CDR3 DNA is TGTGCCAGCAGCCCTTCCGGGACAGGGGGCCGCGGCTACACCTTC. Translating gives CASSPSGTGGRGYTF.

The V gene is TRBV7-2, the J gene TRBJ2-2; 9 nucleotides agree with TRBD2. The CDR3 is made up of 15 amino acids. Germline CDR1 and CDR2: SGHTA and FQGNSA. J lost 6 bases, V lost 4 bases, and 6 bases had no gene match. CDR3 in amino acids: CASSSSGTSPGELFF. For the CDR3, the DNA is TGTGCCAGCAGCTCGTCCGGGACTAGCCCCGGGGAGCTGTTTTTT.

The rearrangement uses TRBV6-1 and TRBJ1-1; D uncertain. The V gene lost 6 bases and the J gene lost 4 bases, with 12 bases spanning the gap. CDR1 MNHNS and CDR2 SASEGT come from the germline V gene. The CDR3 sequence is 13 residues long. CDR3 loop: CASSLGRGTEAFF. The CDR3 nucleotides are TGTGCCAGCAGCCTAGGACGGGGCACTGAAGCTTTCTTT.

V usage is TRBV12-3 or TRBV12-4 and J usage is TRBJ2-7; 7 positions match TRBD1. The V gene end was trimmed by 5 bases and the J gene end by 5 bases; junction bases not matched to a gene: 9. This CDR3 region has 14 residues. The CDR3 is CASSLPQGSNEQYF. The CDR3 DNA reads TGTGCCAGCAGTCTCCCACAGGGGAGCAACGAGCAGTACTTC.

This chain connects TRBV20-1 to TRBJ2-1; no definite D call. V dropped 6 bases and J dropped 5 bases, with 17 bases sitting between them. The germline CDR1 and CDR2 sequences are DFQATT and SNEGSKA (reference sequence). This CDR3 comprises 14 residues. CDR3 sequence reads: CSAYLGTFDNEQFF. DNA for the CDR3: TGCAGTGCCTACTTGGGTACTTTTGACAATGAGCAGTTCTTC.

J is TRBJ1-1 and V is TRBV28, with 7 bases fitting TRBD1. This CDR3 region has 16 residues. V lost 5 bases, J lost 5 bases, and 14 bases stayed unmatched. Germline V gene sequence: CDR1 MDHEN, CDR2 SYDVKM. CDR3 in amino acids: CASSQGGWVVKTEAFF. The CDR3 DNA reads TGTGCCAGCAGTCAGGGGGGGTGGGTTGTAAAGACTGAAGCTTTCTTT.

The chain carries TRBV2 and TRBJ2-3; 10 nucleotides line up with TRBD2. The V and J ends lost 1 base and 2 bases, in that order; junction bases with no gene match: 3. Germline loops: CDR1 SNHLY, CDR2 FYNNEI. There are 16 residues in the CDR3. CDR3 in DNA: TGTGCCAGCAGTGAAGAAGCGGGGGGGCTCACAGATACGCAGTATTTT. This encodes CASSEEAGGLTDTQYF.

The chain combines TRBV6-5 with TRBJ2-7; D possibly corresponds to TRBD1 (6 bases). Deletions cut 2 bases from V and 3 bases from J, with 11 bases between. Looked up from germline, CDR1 is MNHEY and CDR2 is SVGAGI. CDR3 length: 14 amino acids. The DNA of the CDR3 is TGTGCCAGCAGTTACGCCCCGACAGGCTACGAGCAGTACTTC. This sequence encodes CASSYAPTGYEQYF.

J is TRBJ2-1 and V is TRBV10-1; D is perhaps TRBD1 or TRBD2 (6 bases each). V lost 5 bases and J 6 bases, leaving 17 bases between the germline ends. The CDR3 is 15 residues long. Germline CDR1 and CDR2: WNHNN and SYGVQD (reference sequence). In DNA form, the CDR3 reads TGCGCCAGCAGTACCGGGGGCTACGGAGTCAATGAGCAGTTCTTC. Protein: CASSTGGYGVNEQFF.

By sample share, this clonotype is medium-sized. The chain has TRBV19 and TRBJ1-5; 10 bases agree with TRBD1. There are 16 residues in the CDR3. CDR1 is LNHDA, CDR2 SQIVND, per germline (reference sequence). V dropped 6 bases and J dropped 1; count of bases not matched to a gene: 6. CDR3 sequence reads: CASSRLDRGSNQPQHF. For the CDR3, the DNA is TGTGCCAGTAGCCGGTTGGACAGGGGGAGCAATCAGCCCCAGCATTTT.

This clonotype was counted only a few times. V usage is TRBV20-1 and J usage is TRBJ2-3; 7 bases map to TRBD1. The CDR3 is 15 amino acids. The V and J ends lost 0 bases and 1 base, in that order; junction bases with no gene match: 4. Germline assignment: CDR1 DFQATT and CDR2 SNEGSKA (reference sequence). The CDR3: CSARDHGQGTDTQYF. CDR3 DNA sequence: TGCAGTGCTAGAGATCATGGACAGGGCACAGATACGCAGTATTTT.

This clonotype occurred a few times. The V and J genes are TRBV30 and TRBJ1-1, with 9 nucleotides matching TRBD1. This CDR3 is 12 amino acids long. J was trimmed by 10 bases and V by 3 bases; bases with no gene match: 6. CDR1 is GTSNPN and CDR2 is SVGIG in the germline V gene (reference sequence). CDR3 in amino acids: CAWRAGTGRAFF. DNA for the CDR3: TGTGCCTGGAGGGCCGGGACAGGGAGAGCTTTCTTT. Looking up the rest from reference TRBV30 and TRBJ1-1 gives the full variable domain: SQTIHQWPATLVQPVGSPLSLECTVEGTSNPNLYWYRQAAGRGLQLLFYSVGIGQISSEVPQNLSASRPQDRQFILSSKKLLLSDSGFYLCAWRAGTGRAFFGQGTRLTVV.

The rearrangement links TRBV10-3 to TRBJ1-1; perhaps TRBD1 as D (5 bases). V gave up 0 bases and J gave up 7 bases, with 9 bases separating them. The CDR3 has 13 amino acids. From germline, CDR1 is ENHRY and CDR2 SYGVKD. The CDR3, as DNA: TGTGCCATCAGTGAGTCAGGGGCCCATGAAGCTTTCTTT. This sequence encodes CAISESGAHEAFF.

This clonotype came up a few times. CDR3 sequence: CASSSPGQEGRETQYF. CDR3 bases: TGTGCCAGCAGTTCGCCCGGACAGGAGGGGCGGGAGACCCAGTACTTC. V usage is TRBV28 and J usage is TRBJ2-5; D might be TRBD1 (7 bases). This CDR3 is built from 16 residues. The germline V gene encodes CDR1 MDHEN and CDR2 SYDVKM. Trimming pared 4 bases from V and 5 bases from J, leaving 20 bases between. Together with reference TRBV28 and TRBJ2-5, the CDR3 gives the full variable domain: DVKVTQSSRYLVKRTGEKVFLECVQDMDHENMFWYRQDPGLGLRLIYFSYDVKMKEKGDIPEGYSVSREKKERFSLILESASTNQTSMYLCASSSPGQEGRETQYFGPGTRLLVL.

The chain joins TRBV18 to TRBJ2-7; 13 bases align to TRBD2. This CDR3 is built from 16 residues. The V segment lost 2 bases and the J segment 7 bases; nucleotides outside the gene matches: 8. Germline CDR1 KGHSH, CDR2 LQKENI. CDR3 in DNA: TGTGCCAGCTCACCAGTACCGGGACTAGCGGGAAGAGAGCAGTACTTC. Protein sequence: CASSPVPGLAGREQYF.

In DNA, the CDR3 is TGTGCCAGCAGTCCCTCCCCGGGGCAGAGAGTGGTGTATGGCTACACCTTC. Translated: CASSPSPGQRVVYGYTF. The rearrangement joins TRBV27 to TRBJ1-2, with a weak D call TRBD1 (5 bases). The germline gives CDR1 MNHEY, CDR2 SMNVEV (reference sequence). The CDR3 is 17 residues long. V lost 5 bases to trimming and J lost 5 bases, with 24 bases between them.

The chain uses TRBV20-1 and TRBJ2-7; 8 bases are a match to TRBD2. The CDR3 sequence is 15 residues long. Germline lookup yields CDR1 DFQATT and CDR2 SNEGSKA (reference sequence). J was trimmed by 1 base and V by 1 base; bases with no gene match: 6. CDR3 protein: CSARGKAGVSYEQYF. The CDR3 DNA reads TGCAGTGCTAGAGGGAAAGCGGGGGTGTCCTACGAGCAGTACTTC.

The rearrangement joins TRBV20-1 to TRBJ2-7; D uncertain. The CDR3 covers 16 residues. Germline V gene lookup returns CDR1 DFQATT and CDR2 SNEGSKA (reference sequence). Trimming pared 3 bases from V and 5 bases from J, leaving 23 bases between. Written as DNA, the CDR3 is TGCAGTGCTAGCTACCCTCTTAGAGCAAGTTCTCACGAGCAGTACTTC. Its translation: CSASYPLRASSHEQYF.

This clonotype was counted only a few times. This chain joins TRBV7-2 and TRBJ1-3; TRBD1 aligns across 7 bases. There are 15 residues in the CDR3. CDR1 is SGHTA and CDR2 is FQGNSA in the germline V gene. Trimming cost V 5 bases and J 0 bases; bases outside gene matches: 4. CDR3 DNA sequence: TGTGCCAGCAGCCTTGACAGGGACTCTGGAAACACCATATATTTT. Protein product: CASSLDRDSGNTIYF.

V gene TRBV20-1 combines with J gene TRBJ1-1; perhaps TRBD1 as D (5 bases). The length of the CDR3 is 13 residues. Between the trimmed V and J ends, which lost 0 bases and 6 bases, there was a span of 11 bases. CDR1 is DFQATT, CDR2 SNEGSKA, per germline (reference sequence). The CDR3: CSARDPPGPEAFF. The CDR3 region has the DNA TGCAGTGCTAGAGATCCCCCGGGGCCTGAAGCTTTCTTT.

This clonotype was detected only a few times. The CDR3 sequence is CSAMSSLYQETQYF. Here the CDR3 DNA reads TGCAGTGCTATGTCTAGCCTGTACCAAGAGACCCAGTACTTC. The V and J genes are TRBV20-1 and TRBJ2-5; a weak D match, TRBD2 (5 bases). This CDR3 spans 14 amino acids. Germline loops: CDR1 DFQATT, CDR2 SNEGSKA (reference sequence). Trimming took off 4 bases at V and 0 bases at J, with 12 bases between the two ends.

The gene calls are TRBV7-3 and TRBJ2-1; 7 nucleotides align to TRBD2. CDR3 length: 17 amino acids. Germline V gives CDR1 SGHTA, CDR2 FQGTGA. Germline trimming cut 1 base from V and 0 bases from J; bases unmatched to any gene: 6. The DNA of the CDR3 is TGTGCCAGCAGCTTAAATCTCGGGAGGAGCTCCTACAATGAGCAGTTCTTC. It specifies CASSLNLGRSSYNEQFF.